A selection of T cell receptor beta chains follows, all from one sample in a study of Ad26.COV2.S vaccination and SARS-CoV-2 variants. The method was immunoSEQ multiplex PCR; TCRdb's version includes in-frame clones alone and lacks a portion of them. The data contain roughly 380,000 clones, roughly 88% of them singletons. Source: peripheral blood, taken in a trial of Ad26.COV2.S vaccine versus placebo. The source is a person aged 18-60 years who received the Ad26.COV2.S COVID-19 vaccine or a placebo. Both conserved end residues are part of each CDR3. Fields, in order: CDR3 protein, CDR3 DNA, D gene, V gene, clone size, J gene. A D gene is named only where the DNA matches it firmly. Where a row states a size, it is once, few, many or the class of an expanded clone; other rows omit it.

CATSRDRQDGYTF | TGTGCCACCAGCAGAGATAGACAGGATGGCTACACCTTC | NA | TRBV15 | NA | TRBJ1-2
CATSDFGGGETQYF | TGTGCCACCAGTGATTTTGGGGGGGGAGAGACCCAGTACTTC | TRBD2 | TRBV24-1 | NA | TRBJ2-5
CASSPPVPFETQYF | TGTGCCAGCTCACCACCGGTACCATTCGAGACCCAGTACTTC | NA | TRBV18 | NA | TRBJ2-5
CASSKPIGRKTYNEQFF | TGTGCCAGCAGCAAGCCTATAGGACGGAAAACCTACAATGAGCAGTTCTTC | NA | TRBV21-1 | once | TRBJ2-1
CASQNRGSNQPQHF | TGTGCCAGCCAGAACAGGGGTAGCAATCAGCCCCAGCATTTT | TRBD1 | TRBV6-5 | NA | TRBJ1-5
CASSLPGVQETQYF | TGTGCCAGCAGTTTACCGGGGGTCCAAGAGACCCAGTACTTC | NA | TRBV28 | NA | TRBJ2-5
CASSEERQAYNEQFF | TGTGCCAGCAGTGAAGAGAGACAGGCCTACAATGAGCAGTTCTTC | NA | TRBV6-1 | NA | TRBJ2-1
CASSEAQEYNEQFF | TGTGCCAGCAGTGAAGCTCAGGAGTACAATGAGCAGTTCTTC | NA | TRBV6-1 | few | TRBJ2-1
CASSEQGFSGNTIYF | TGTGCCAGCAGTGAACAGGGGTTCTCTGGAAACACCATATATTTT | NA | TRBV6-1 | once | TRBJ1-3
CASSETGARGSDYGYTF | TGTGCCAGCAGCGAGACAGGAGCCCGGGGGAGTGACTATGGCTACACCTTC | NA | TRBV28 | NA | TRBJ1-2
CASSHRGQAQQYF | TGTGCCAGCAGCCACCGAGGACAGGCCCAACAGTACTTC | TRBD1 | TRBV6-6 | NA | TRBJ2-5
CATSERTGGVYNNEQFF | TGTGCCACCAGTGAGAGGACAGGGGGCGTCTATAACAATGAGCAGTTCTTC | TRBD1 | TRBV24-1 | NA | TRBJ2-1
CASSARLAGVVTGELFF | TGCGCCAGCAGCGCTCGACTAGCGGGGGTCGTCACCGGGGAGCTGTTTTTT | TRBD2 | TRBV4-3 | few | TRBJ2-2
CASSYSGGASGELFF | TGTGCCAGCAGCTACTCGGGGGGGGCCTCCGGGGAGCTGTTTTTT | TRBD2 | TRBV9 | NA | TRBJ2-2
CAWSVKGYEKLFF | TGTGCCTGGAGTGTAAAGGGATATGAAAAACTGTTTTTT | NA | TRBV30 | once | TRBJ1-4
CARSLEQGQRCTGELFF | TGTGCCAGAAGCTTGGAACAGGGGCAGAGGTGCACCGGGGAGCTGTTTTTT | TRBD1 | TRBV5-3 | NA | TRBJ2-2
CASSLIRDKLISGANVLTF | TGTGCCAGCTCACTCATCCGGGACAAGTTAATCTCTGGGGCCAACGTCCTGACTTTC | NA | TRBV18 | NA | TRBJ2-6
CASSTDRHGEAFF | TGTGCCAGCAGCACGGACAGGCACGGTGAAGCTTTCTTT | TRBD1 | TRBV6-4 | NA | TRBJ1-1
CASSSGQAKFGYTF | TGTGCCAGCAGCTCGGGACAGGCAAAGTTTGGTTACACCTTC | TRBD1 | TRBV5-4 | few | TRBJ1-2
CATSGPPLGELFF | TGTGCCACCAGTGGCCCCCCTTTGGGGGAGCTGTTTTTT | NA | TRBV24-1 | NA | TRBJ2-2
CASSLAWKDSYEQYF | TGTGCCAGCAGCTTGGCCTGGAAGGACAGCTACGAGCAGTACTTC | NA | TRBV5-6 | NA | TRBJ2-7
CAIRRDSGANVLTF | TGTGCCATCCGCCGGGACTCTGGGGCCAACGTCCTGACTTTC | NA | TRBV10-3 | NA | TRBJ2-6
CASSFLGALHF | TGTGCCAGCAGCTTCCTTGGCGCCCTCCACTTT | NA | TRBV5-6 | once | TRBJ1-6
CASSLAGLQNEKLFF | TGCGCCAGCAGCTTGGCCGGGCTCCAAAATGAAAAACTGTTTTTT | NA | TRBV5-1 | NA | TRBJ1-4
CSVRDSYGYTF | TGCAGCGTCCGCGACAGCTATGGCTACACCTTC | NA | TRBV29-1 | NA | TRBJ1-2
CASSQVNRVGEQFF | TGTGCCAGCAGCCAAGTAAACAGGGTCGGTGAGCAGTTCTTC | NA | TRBV14 | NA | TRBJ2-1
CASMDRTGANVLTF | TGTGCCAGTATGGACAGGACTGGGGCCAACGTCCTGACTTTC | TRBD1 | TRBV19 | NA | TRBJ2-6
CASSKGAYEQYF | TGTGCCAGCAGTAAGGGGGCTTACGAGCAGTACTTC | TRBD1 | TRBV6-5 | once | TRBJ2-7
CASSLRVFSETQYF | TGTGCCAGCAGCTTAAGGGTATTTTCGGAGACCCAGTACTTC | NA | TRBV7-8 | NA | TRBJ2-5
CASSLNSVSGANVLTF | TGTGCCAGCAGCTTAAACAGCGTCTCTGGGGCCAACGTCCTGACTTTC | NA | TRBV7-3 | NA | TRBJ2-6
CASSSPGLGEQYF | TGTGCCAGCAGCTCCCCGGGACTGGGCGAGCAGTACTTC | NA | TRBV13 | NA | TRBJ2-7
CASSFDRELNEQFF | TGTGCCAGCAGCTTCGACAGGGAGTTGAATGAGCAGTTCTTC | TRBD1 | TRBV7-2 | NA | TRBJ2-1
CASSITAKEGYTF | TGTGCCAGTAGTATCACGGCCAAGGAGGGCTACACCTTC | NA | TRBV19 | NA | TRBJ1-2
CASSLSPFPNYGYTF | TGTGCCAGCAGTTTATCTCCGTTCCCTAACTATGGCTACACCTTC | NA | TRBV27 | few | TRBJ1-2
CASSSRTSGGATGELFF | TGTGCCAGCAGCTCCAGGACTAGCGGGGGGGCAACCGGGGAGCTGTTTTTT | TRBD2 | TRBV7-8 | NA | TRBJ2-2
CASTRGGTGELFF | TGTGCCAGCACGCGAGGGGGCACCGGGGAGCTGTTTTTT | NA | TRBV7-6 | NA | TRBJ2-2
CASSLGAGGSSSPLHF | TGCGCCAGCAGCTTGGGGGCGGGGGGCTCGAGTTCACCCCTCCACTTT | NA | TRBV5-1 | NA | TRBJ1-6
CSARGGPGYTF | TGCAGTGCTCGGGGGGGTCCTGGCTACACCTTC | NA | TRBV20-1 | NA | TRBJ1-2
CASSLDGSFSYEQYF | TGTGCCAGCAGCTTAGACGGATCGTTTTCCTACGAGCAGTACTTC | NA | TRBV11-2 | NA | TRBJ2-7
CASSQSQGMNTEAFF | TGTGCCAGCAGCCAAAGCCAGGGGATGAACACTGAAGCTTTCTTT | NA | TRBV7-9 | once | TRBJ1-1
CASSLNAGSYNEQFF | TGTGCCAGCAGCCTAAATGCAGGGTCCTACAATGAGCAGTTCTTC | NA | TRBV7-3 | NA | TRBJ2-1
CASSHGTGGMTTEAFF | TGCGCCAGCAGCCACGGGACAGGGGGAATGACGACTGAAGCTTTCTTT | TRBD1 | TRBV5-1 | NA | TRBJ1-1
CASSWAGQGNTGELFF | TGCGCCAGCAGCTGGGCGGGACAGGGGAATACCGGGGAGCTGTTTTTT | TRBD1 | TRBV5-1 | NA | TRBJ2-2
CASSLHSGNTEAFF | TGTGCCAGCAGTTTGCACTCTGGGAACACTGAAGCTTTCTTT | NA | TRBV28 | few | TRBJ1-1
CASSLEGRDYNEQFF | TGTGCCAGCAGCTTAGAAGGGAGGGACTACAATGAGCAGTTCTTC | TRBD2 | TRBV7-9 | NA | TRBJ2-1
CASSRNEAGGWSDTQYF | TGTGCCAGCAGCCGCAATGAGGCAGGGGGCTGGTCAGATACGCAGTATTTT | TRBD1 | TRBV7-9 | NA | TRBJ2-3
CASSETGYYNEQFF | TGTGCCAGCAGTGAGACAGGGTACTACAATGAGCAGTTCTTC | TRBD1 | TRBV2 | once | TRBJ2-1
CASRAGQGGTGELFF | TGTGCCAGCAGGGCTGGACAGGGGGGCACCGGGGAGCTGTTTTTT | TRBD1 | TRBV27 | NA | TRBJ2-2
CARTGGTDTQYF | TGTGCCAGGACAGGGGGCACAGATACGCAGTATTTT | TRBD1 | TRBV28 | NA | TRBJ2-3
CASSQHWDKLQPQHF | TGCGCCAGCAGCCAACATTGGGACAAGCTTCAGCCCCAGCATTTT | NA | TRBV4-1 | NA | TRBJ1-5
CASSKQGDPYEQYF | TGCGCCAGCAGCAAACAGGGGGACCCCTACGAGCAGTACTTC | TRBD1 | TRBV5-1 | few | TRBJ2-7
CASSLPLSHGNTIYF | TGTGCCAGCAGCCTACCGCTGAGTCACGGAAACACCATATATTTT | NA | TRBV5-6 | NA | TRBJ1-3
CANMADYGYTF | TGTGCCAATATGGCAGACTATGGCTACACCTTC | NA | TRBV11-2 | NA | TRBJ1-2